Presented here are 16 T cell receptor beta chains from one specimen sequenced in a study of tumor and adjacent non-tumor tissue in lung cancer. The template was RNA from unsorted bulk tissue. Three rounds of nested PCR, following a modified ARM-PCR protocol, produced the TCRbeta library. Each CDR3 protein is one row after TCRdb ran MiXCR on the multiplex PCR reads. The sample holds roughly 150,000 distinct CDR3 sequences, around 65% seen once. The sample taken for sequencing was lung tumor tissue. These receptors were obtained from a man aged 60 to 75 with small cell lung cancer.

The CDR3 sequence: CSVENSCGRGYTF. The CDR3 coding sequence is TGCAGCGTTGAAAATAGCTGTGGACGTGGCTACACCTTC. The chain employs TRBV29-1 and TRBJ1-2; the D is unclear. The CDR3 runs 13 residues. The germline CDR1 and CDR2 sequences are SQVTM and ANQGSEA. V lost 2 bases to trimming and J lost 7 bases, with 14 bases between them.

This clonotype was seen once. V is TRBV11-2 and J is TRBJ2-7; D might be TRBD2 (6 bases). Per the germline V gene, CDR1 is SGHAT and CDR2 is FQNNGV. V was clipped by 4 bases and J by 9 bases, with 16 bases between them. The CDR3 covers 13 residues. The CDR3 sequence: CASSSEREDGQYF. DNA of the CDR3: TGTGCCAGCAGCTCAGAAAGGGAGGACGGGCAGTACTTC.

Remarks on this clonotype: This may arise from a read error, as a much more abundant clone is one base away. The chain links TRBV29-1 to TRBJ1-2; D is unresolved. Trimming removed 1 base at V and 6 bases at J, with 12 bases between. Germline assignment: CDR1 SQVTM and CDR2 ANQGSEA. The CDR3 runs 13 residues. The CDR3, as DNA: TGCAGCGTTGAAGGTTCTAGGAGAGATGGCTACACCTTC. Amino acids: CSVEGSRRDGYTF.

The chain's CDR3 is CASSEPRGGGNEQFF. The CDR3 nucleotides are TGTGCCAGCAGTGAACCCAGGGGAGGGGGCAATGAGCAGTTCTTC. The chain recombines TRBV2 with TRBJ2-1; tentative D call: TRBD2 (7 bases). The V gene lost 2 bases and the J gene lost 6 bases, with 14 bases spanning the gap. The germline V gene encodes CDR1 SNHLY and CDR2 FYNNEI. The CDR3 runs 15 residues. The entire variable domain, with the rest obtained from reference TRBV2 and TRBJ2-1, is as follows: EPEVTQTPSHQVTQMGQEVILRCVPISNHLYFYWYRQILGQKVEFLVSFYNNEISEKSEIFDDQFSVERPDGSNFTLKIRSTKLEDSAMYFCASSEPRGGGNEQFFGPGTRLTVL.

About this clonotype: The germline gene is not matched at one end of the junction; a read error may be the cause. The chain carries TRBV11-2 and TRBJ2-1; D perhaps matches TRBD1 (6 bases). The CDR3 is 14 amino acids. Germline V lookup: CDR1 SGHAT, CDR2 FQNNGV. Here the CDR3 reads CASSGLRGGSEQFF. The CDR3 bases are TGTGCCAGCAGCGGCCTACGAGGGGGTAGTGAGCAATTCTTC.

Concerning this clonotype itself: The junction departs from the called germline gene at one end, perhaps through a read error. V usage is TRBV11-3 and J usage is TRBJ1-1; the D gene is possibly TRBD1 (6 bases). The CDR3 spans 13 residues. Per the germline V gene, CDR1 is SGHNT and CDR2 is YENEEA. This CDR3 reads CASSRGGGTEVFF. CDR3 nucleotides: TGTGCCAGCAGCAGAGGGGGAGGTACTGAAGTTTTCTTT.

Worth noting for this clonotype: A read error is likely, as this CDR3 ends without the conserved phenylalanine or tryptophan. The DNA for the CDR3 is TGTGCCAGCAGTTATGGCGGGAGGCAGGGCCCGCTTCTTCGTGAGCAGTTCATC. Translated, it gives CASSYGGRQGPLLREQFI. This chain uses TRBV6-5 with TRBJ2-1; 8 nucleotides line up with TRBD2. The CDR3 extends over 18 amino acids. Looked up from germline, CDR1 is MNHEY and CDR2 is SVGAGI. Losses at the gene ends were 3 bases for V and 9 bases for J; bases not matched to a gene: 19.

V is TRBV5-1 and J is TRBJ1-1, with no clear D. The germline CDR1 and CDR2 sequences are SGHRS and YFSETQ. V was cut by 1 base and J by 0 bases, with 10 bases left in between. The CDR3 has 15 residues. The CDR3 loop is CASSLIHGMNTEAFF. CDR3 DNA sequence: TGCGCCAGCAGCTTGATACATGGGATGAACACTGAAGCTTTCTTT.

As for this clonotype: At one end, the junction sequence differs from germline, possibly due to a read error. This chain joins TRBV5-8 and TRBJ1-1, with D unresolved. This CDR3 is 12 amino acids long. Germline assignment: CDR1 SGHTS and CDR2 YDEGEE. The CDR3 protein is CASSSYSFEAFF. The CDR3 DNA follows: TGTGCCAGTAGCTCTTATTCGTTTGAAGCTTTCTTT.

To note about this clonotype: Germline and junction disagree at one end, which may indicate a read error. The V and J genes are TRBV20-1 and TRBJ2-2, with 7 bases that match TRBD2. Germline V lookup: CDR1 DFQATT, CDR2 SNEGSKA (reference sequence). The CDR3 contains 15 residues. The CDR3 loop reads CNALERTSGSGELFF. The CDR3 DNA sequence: TGCAATGCTCTCGAACGGACTAGTGGTTCCGGGGAGCTGTTTTTT.

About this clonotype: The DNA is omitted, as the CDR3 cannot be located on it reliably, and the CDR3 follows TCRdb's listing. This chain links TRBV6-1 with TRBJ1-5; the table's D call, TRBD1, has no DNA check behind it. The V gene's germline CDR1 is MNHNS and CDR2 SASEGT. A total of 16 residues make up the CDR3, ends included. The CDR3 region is CASTPPGGASYLHQHF.

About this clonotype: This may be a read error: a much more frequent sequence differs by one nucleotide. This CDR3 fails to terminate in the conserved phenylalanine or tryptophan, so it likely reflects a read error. In nucleotides, the CDR3 is TGCAGTGCTGGACGGCGGGACGCCTGGATCTACGAGCAGTACCTC. Translation gives CSAGRRDAWIYEQYL. The rearrangement joins TRBV20-1 to TRBJ2-7, with a tentative D call TRBD2 (6 bases). The germline CDR1 and CDR2 sequences are DFQATT and SNEGSKA (reference sequence). V shed 5 bases and J shed 3 bases, with 20 bases lying between them. This CDR3 has 15 residues.

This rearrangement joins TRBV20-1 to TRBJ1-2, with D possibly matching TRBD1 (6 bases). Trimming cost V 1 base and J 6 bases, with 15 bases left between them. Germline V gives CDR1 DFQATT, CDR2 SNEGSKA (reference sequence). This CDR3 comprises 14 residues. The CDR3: CSARGGGQVDGYTF. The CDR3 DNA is TGCAGTGCTAGAGGTGGGGGGCAGGTAGATGGCTACACCTTC.

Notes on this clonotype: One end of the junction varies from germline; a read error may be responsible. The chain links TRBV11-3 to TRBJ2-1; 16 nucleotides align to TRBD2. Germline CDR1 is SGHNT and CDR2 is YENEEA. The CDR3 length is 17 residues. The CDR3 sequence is CASNSGLAGGPYNEQLF. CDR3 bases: TGTGCCAGTAACTCGGGACTAGCGGGAGGGCCCTACAATGAGCAGCTCTTC.

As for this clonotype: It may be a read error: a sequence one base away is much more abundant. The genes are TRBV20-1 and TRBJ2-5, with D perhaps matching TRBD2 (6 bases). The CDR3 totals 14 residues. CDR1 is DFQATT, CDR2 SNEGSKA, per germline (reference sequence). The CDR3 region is CSASGGGGLESQYF. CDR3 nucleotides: TGCAGTGCTAGCGGTGGGGGAGGATTGGAGAGCCAGTACTTC.

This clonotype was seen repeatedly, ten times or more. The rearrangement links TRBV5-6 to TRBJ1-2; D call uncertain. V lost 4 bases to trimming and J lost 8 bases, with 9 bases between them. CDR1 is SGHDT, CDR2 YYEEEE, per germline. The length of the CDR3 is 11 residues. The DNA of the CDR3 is TGTGCCAGCAGCCGGTTGAAGGGCTACACCTTC. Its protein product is CASSRLKGYTF. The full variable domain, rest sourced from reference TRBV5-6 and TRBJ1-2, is DAGVTQSPTHLIKTRGQQVTLRCSPKSGHDTVSWYQQALGQGPQFIFQYYEEEERQRGNFPDRFSGHQFPNYSSELNVNALLLGDSALYLCASSRLKGYTFGSGTRLTVV.